Below, 27 T cell receptor beta chains from the same sample are listed, as sequenced in a study of T cell changes during pregnancy in multiple sclerosis. TCRdb's table, derived via immunoSEQ multiplex PCR, lists solely in-frame clones and lacks some. The sample gives approximately 46,000 clones, approximately 90% of which show up once; roughly 1.1% is in the top ten. The material was CD4+ T cells from peripheral blood mononuclear cells, obtained after pregnancy. Receptor source: a female donor with multiple sclerosis, enrolled in a pregnancy study.

V gene TRBV11-2 combines with J gene TRBJ2-3; D is perhaps TRBD2 (5 bases). CDR1 is SGHAT and CDR2 is FQNNGV in the germline V gene. The CDR3 spans 14 residues. The V and J ends lost 2 bases and 6 bases respectively, with 12 bases between them. The CDR3 sequence is CASSLRTPDDTQYF. CDR3 nucleotide sequence: TGTGCCAGCAGCTTAAGGACTCCGGATGATACGCAGTATTTT.

The chain uses TRBV27 and TRBJ2-7; 12 bases map to TRBD2. Per the germline V gene, CDR1 is MNHEY and CDR2 is SMNVEV (reference sequence). Unmatched junction bases numbered 4, after V lost 7 bases and J lost 3 bases. This CDR3 is 14 amino acids long. CDR3 nucleotide sequence: TGTGCCAGCATTTCTAGCGGGGGGGGCTACGAGCAGTACTTC. It codes for CASISSGGGYEQYF.

V is TRBV10-3 and J is TRBJ2-3; a possible D gene is TRBD1 (5 bases). CDR1 and CDR2 from the germline V gene are ENHRY and SYGVKD. Deletions cut 0 bases from V and 8 bases from J, with 15 bases between. The length of the CDR3 is 15 residues. CDR3 amino acids: CAISESMGLTATQYF. As DNA, the CDR3 is TGTGCCATCAGTGAGTCGATGGGGCTGACGGCTACGCAGTATTTT.

The J gene is TRBJ1-1, the V gene TRBV29-1; D gene ambiguous. The CDR3 totals 13 residues. The V gene's germline CDR1 is SQVTM and CDR2 ANQGSEA. Trimming pared 3 bases from V and 1 base from J, leaving 9 bases between. The CDR3 is CSVDLTQNTEAFF. CDR3 nucleotide sequence: TGCAGCGTTGACCTTACACAGAACACTGAAGCTTTCTTT.

This clone was recorded only once. V is TRBV5-1 and J is TRBJ2-7; TRBD2 matches 11 bases. The V segment lost 2 bases and the J segment 6 bases; nucleotides outside the gene matches: 13. Germline V gene sequence: CDR1 SGHRS, CDR2 YFSETQ. This CDR3 is 17 amino acids long. CDR3 region: CASSFPAIAGGPSEQYF. CDR3 DNA: TGCGCCAGCAGCTTCCCCGCGATAGCGGGAGGGCCCTCCGAGCAGTACTTC. The complete variable domain, with remaining parts taken from reference TRBV5-1 and TRBJ2-7, reads KAGVTQTPRYLIKTRGQQVTLSCSPISGHRSVSWYQQTPGQGLQFLFEYFSETQRNKGNFPGRFSGRQFSNSRSEMNVSTLELGDSALYLCASSFPAIAGGPSEQYFGPGTRLTVT.

The CDR3 is CASSGSGTGKYEQYF. CDR3 bases: TGTGCCAGCAGCGGCTCCGGGACAGGGAAATACGAGCAGTACTTC. This chain connects TRBV5-6 to TRBJ2-7; 9 positions agree with TRBD1. The CDR3 runs 15 residues. Per germline, CDR1 SGHDT and CDR2 YYEEEE. The V and J ends lost 4 bases and 4 bases, in that order; junction bases with no gene match: 9.

This clone was seen just once. The chain carries TRBV2 and TRBJ2-1, with 9 bases identical to TRBD2. After removal of 8 bases from V and 7 bases from J, the junction contained 12 bases not matched to a gene. The germline V gene has CDR1 SNHLY and CDR2 FYNNEI. This CDR3 is built from 15 residues. The CDR3 DNA follows: TGTGCCAGCTGTGGAGCGGGACTAGCAGCTAATGAGCAGTTCTTC. The encoded protein is CASCGAGLAANEQFF.

The chain uses TRBV15 and TRBJ1-5; D ambiguous. The germline V gene encodes CDR1 LNHNV and CDR2 YYDKDF (reference sequence). V lost 5 bases and J 4 bases, leaving 12 bases between the germline ends. This CDR3 region has 14 residues. The CDR3 loop is CATSSRHGNQPQHF. CDR3 in DNA: TGTGCCACCAGCTCCCGACATGGGAATCAGCCCCAGCATTTT. Looking up the rest from reference TRBV15 and TRBJ1-5 gives the full variable domain: DAMVIQNPRYQVTQFGKPVTLSCSQTLNHNVMYWYQQKSSQAPKLLFHYYDKDFNNEADTPDNFQSRRPNTSFCFLDIRSPGLGDTAMYLCATSSRHGNQPQHFGDGTRLSIL.

The chain carries TRBV6-1 and TRBJ2-5; 11 nucleotides align to TRBD2. The CDR3 contains 14 residues. Germline CDR1 is MNHNS and CDR2 is SASEGT. J gave up 7 bases and V 6 bases, and 7 bases lay outside the gene matches. DNA for the CDR3: TGTGCCAGCAGGCCCCTCGGACTAGCGGGGACCCAGTACTTC. Protein: CASRPLGLAGTQYF.

This CDR3 is CASSLEGQGGELFF. The CDR3 bases are TGCGCCAGCAGCTTGGAGGGCCAGGGCGGGGAGCTGTTTTTT. The rearrangement links TRBV5-1 to TRBJ2-2; the D gene is possibly TRBD1 (5 bases). The germline V gene has CDR1 SGHRS and CDR2 YFSETQ. Deletions cut 0 bases from V and 7 bases from J, with 10 bases between. This CDR3 is built from 14 residues.

The chain couples TRBV9 to TRBJ2-1; a possible D gene is TRBD2 (5 bases). There are 13 residues in the CDR3. CDR1 SGDLS and CDR2 YYNGEE come from the germline V gene. With 0 bases removed from V and 6 bases from J, the gap between germline ends came to 7 bases. The CDR3 DNA follows: TGTGCCAGCAGCGTAGGGGGAGTCAATGAGCAGTTCTTC. Its translation is CASSVGGVNEQFF.

This sequence joins TRBV28 and TRBJ2-3; weak D call: TRBD2 (5 bases). In germline, CDR1 is MDHEN, CDR2 SYDVKM. The germline V and J ends were trimmed by 9 bases and 0 bases, with 13 bases remaining between them. This CDR3 comprises 14 residues. The CDR3 region is CASKERFSTDTQYF. As DNA, the CDR3 is TGTGCCAGTAAAGAGCGGTTTAGCACAGATACGCAGTATTTT.

The chain employs TRBV6-1 and TRBJ2-1, with D possibly matching TRBD1 (5 bases). The V and J ends lost 2 bases and 10 bases respectively, with 9 bases between them. From germline, CDR1 is MNHNS and CDR2 SASEGT. The CDR3 spans 12 residues. For the CDR3, the DNA is TGTGCCAGCAGTGAATTACAGGCGGAGCAGTTCTTC. Translating gives CASSELQAEQFF.

This sequence joins TRBV6-6 and TRBJ2-1, with 11 positions matching TRBD1. Unmatched junction bases numbered 7, after V lost 8 bases and J lost 4 bases. The CDR3 length is 15 residues. Germline V lookup: CDR1 MNHNY, CDR2 SVGAGI (reference sequence). The CDR3 loop is CASREDRGPYNEQFF. For the CDR3, the DNA is TGTGCCAGCCGTGAGGACAGGGGGCCTTACAATGAGCAGTTCTTC.

The chain has TRBV5-1 and TRBJ2-7; 7 nucleotides align to TRBD1. The CDR3 contains 13 residues. The germline gives CDR1 SGHRS, CDR2 YFSETQ. The J segment lost 2 bases and the V segment lost 3 bases, leaving 2 bases of the junction unmatched. Here the CDR3 DNA reads TGCGCCAGCAGCTCCGGGACAGCCTACGAGCAGTACTTC. Translation gives CASSSGTAYEQYF.

The V and J genes are TRBV10-2 and TRBJ2-7; 7 bases line up with TRBD1. This CDR3 has 16 amino acids. With V trimmed by 7 bases and J by 0 bases, 12 bases remained unmatched. Per germline, CDR1 WSHSY and CDR2 SAAADI. The CDR3 loop is CASTDLGQSSSYEQYF. CDR3 sequence (DNA): TGCGCCAGCACCGACTTGGGACAGTCTAGCTCCTACGAGCAGTACTTC.

This clone was seen a single time. The chain recombines TRBV4-1 with TRBJ2-1; D is perhaps TRBD2 (6 bases). This CDR3 region has 15 residues. Trimming removed 0 bases from V and 0 bases from J, with 6 bases in between. Per the germline V gene, CDR1 is MGHRA and CDR2 is YSYEKL. CDR3 in amino acids: CASSQEGGSYNEQFF. The CDR3, as DNA: TGCGCCAGCAGCCAAGAGGGGGGCTCCTACAATGAGCAGTTCTTC.

This chain uses TRBV6-5 with TRBJ2-7; 11 positions match TRBD2. The CDR3 runs 15 residues. Germline values: CDR1 MNHEY, CDR2 SVGAGI. V shed 6 bases and J 3 bases; nucleotides not matched to a gene: 7. Written as DNA, the CDR3 is TGTGCCAGCAGGGATCTAGCGGGAGGTGTCTACGAGCAGTACTTC. Amino acid sequence: CASRDLAGGVYEQYF.

DNA of the CDR3: TGTGCCAGCAGTTTGCGTCAGGAGGTTCAGCCCCAGCATTTT. Its protein is CASSLRQEVQPQHF. The chain carries TRBV28 and TRBJ1-5, with unresolved D. Looked up from germline, CDR1 is MDHEN and CDR2 is SYDVKM. The CDR3 loop spans 14 amino acids. The V end lost 3 bases, the J end lost 6 bases, and 12 bases lay between the germline ends.

This chain links TRBV6-5 with TRBJ2-7, with D possibly being TRBD2 (6 bases). V was pared by 6 bases and J by 7 bases, with 22 bases between. The CDR3 consists of 15 residues. Germline loops: CDR1 MNHEY, CDR2 SVGAGI. The CDR3 loop is CASRESGTYFGEQYF. The CDR3 DNA reads as TGTGCCAGCAGGGAATCCGGGACTTACTTTGGGGAGCAGTACTTC.

The gene calls are TRBV19 and TRBJ2-3; possibly TRBD1 for D (6 bases). The CDR3 extends over 15 amino acids. Trimming left V 2 bases short and J 4 bases short, with 13 bases between. Germline V gene sequence: CDR1 LNHDA, CDR2 SQIVND (reference sequence). The CDR3 DNA sequence: TGTGCCAGTAGTATAAACAGGGCGCTCGCAGATACGCAGTATTTT. Its protein product is CASSINRALADTQYF.

The chain recombines TRBV6-5 with TRBJ2-7; D gene uncertain. V dropped 4 bases and J dropped 1 base, with 8 bases sitting between them. The CDR3 has 13 residues. CDR1 is MNHEY and CDR2 is SVGAGI in the germline V gene. The CDR3 DNA reads as TGTGCCAGCAGTTCGGAGAGGTCCTACGAGCAGTACTTC. This sequence encodes CASSSERSYEQYF.

The rearrangement uses TRBV5-6 and TRBJ1-2, with D possibly TRBD1 on 5 matching bases. Germline V gene data show CDR1 as SGHDT and CDR2 as YYEEEE. The CDR3 sequence is 15 residues long. V gave up 6 bases and J gave up 5 bases, with 20 bases separating them. Here the CDR3 reads CASTISLEGKYGYTF. The DNA for the CDR3 is TGTGCCAGCACCATCTCCCTGGAGGGGAAGTATGGCTACACCTTC.

This rearrangement joins TRBV30 to TRBJ1-4; D possibly corresponds to TRBD1 (6 bases). V was cut by 5 bases and J by 3 bases, with 13 bases left in between. This CDR3 contains 14 residues. Germline V lookup: CDR1 GTSNPN, CDR2 SVGIG (reference sequence). The CDR3 spells CAWARDTANEKLFF. In DNA, the CDR3 is TGTGCCTGGGCAAGGGACACTGCTAATGAAAAACTGTTTTTT.

The V call is TRBV6-6, the J call TRBJ2-7; the match to TRBD1 covers 10 bases. This CDR3 comprises 12 residues. Germline V lookup: CDR1 MNHNY, CDR2 SVGAGI (reference sequence). Trimming took 6 bases from V and 5 from J; bases not matched to a gene: 1. The CDR3 bases are TGTGCCAGCAGGGGACAGGGGCACGAGCAGTACTTC. This sequence encodes CASRGQGHEQYF.

The chain combines TRBV5-1 with TRBJ2-3; D unresolved. There are 16 residues in the CDR3. Trimming left V 1 base short and J 2 bases short, with 14 bases between. Germline CDR1 SGHRS, CDR2 YFSETQ. Here the CDR3 reads CASSLQIFGSTDTQYF. CDR3 coding DNA: TGCGCCAGCAGCTTGCAAATTTTCGGGTCCACAGATACGCAGTATTTT.

The V and J genes are TRBV28 and TRBJ1-4; D not resolved. CDR3 length: 17 amino acids. Germline V gives CDR1 MDHEN, CDR2 SYDVKM. Between the trimmed V and J ends, which lost 4 bases and 3 bases, there was a span of 18 bases. Written as DNA, the CDR3 is TGTGCCAGCAGTTACCCCGGGTTCTTCGAGCCTAATGAAAAACTGTTTTTT. Translated, it gives CASSYPGFFEPNEKLFF. The whole variable domain, filled in from reference TRBV28 and TRBJ1-4, reads DVKVTQSSRYLVKRTGEKVFLECVQDMDHENMFWYRQDPGLGLRLIYFSYDVKMKEKGDIPEGYSVSREKKERFSLILESASTNQTSMYLCASSYPGFFEPNEKLFFGSGTQLSVL.